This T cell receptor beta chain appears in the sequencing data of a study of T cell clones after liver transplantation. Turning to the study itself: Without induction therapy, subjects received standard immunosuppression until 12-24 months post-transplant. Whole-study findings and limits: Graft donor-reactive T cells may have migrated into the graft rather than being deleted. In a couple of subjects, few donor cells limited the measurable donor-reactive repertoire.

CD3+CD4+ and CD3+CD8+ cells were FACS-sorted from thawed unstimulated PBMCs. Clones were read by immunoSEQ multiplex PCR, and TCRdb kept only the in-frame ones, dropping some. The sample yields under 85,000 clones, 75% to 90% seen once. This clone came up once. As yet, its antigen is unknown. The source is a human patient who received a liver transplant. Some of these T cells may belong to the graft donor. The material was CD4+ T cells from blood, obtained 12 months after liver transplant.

The CDR3 DNA follows: TGTGCCAGCAGTGAAGGGAGGGGGATTTGGGAGACCCAGTACTTC. Protein: CASSEGRGIWETQYF. The gene calls are TRBV25-1 and TRBJ2-5; TRBD2 is a possible D gene (7 bases). The CDR3 covers 15 residues. CDR1 and CDR2 (germline): MGHDK, SYGVNS. V lost 2 bases, J lost 5 bases, and 15 bases lay in between.